The entry below describes one T cell receptor (beta chain). Relative to its sample, this clonotype is medium-sized (0.01 to 0.1%). Its antigen specificity is not known. No much larger clone is present one base from it, and per-base qualities are unavailable. The data were obtained in a study of spatial heterogeneity in lung cancer (dated by TCRdb to about 2019). Context from the whole study: Beta-chain transcripts were consistently detected in greater numbers than alpha-chain transcripts, which likely reflects a higher abundance of beta-chain transcripts. In the raw uncorrected reads, each unique combination of TCR and UMI appeared on average more than ten times. At surgery, both alpha and beta chains were TCR-sequenced in more than 200 tumor regions, over 61 matched nontumor lung samples and some 56 PBMC samples. TCR transcript counts in tumor regions correlated strongly with a T cell transcriptional module score from matched bulk RNA-seq. Nonsynonymous mutation counts, determined by whole-exome sequencing of tumor tissue, were related to TCR repertoire features. The study quantitatively compared TCR alpha and beta repertoires across multiple tumor regions, matched nontumor lung and blood in non-small cell lung cancer. Results the study describes overall, beyond this receptor: TCR-seq was estimated to cover only approximately 6.6% of tumor T cells for alpha chains and about 13% for beta chains. A correlation was observed between the number of expanded intratumoral alpha and beta TCRs and the tumor nonsynonymous mutation count. Counts of ubiquitous and regional expanded TCRs correlated with counts of ubiquitous and regional nonsynonymous mutations, respectively. Additional single-cell paired TCR alpha and beta sequencing was considered necessary to confirm, at a functional level, the hypothesis that regional TCRs recognize regional mutations.

The time point label corresponds to: sample taken at primary tumor resection. Samples were obtained from approximately 70 patients with early-stage, untreated non-small cell lung cancer from the lung TRACERx cohort. For TCR sequencing, whole RNA was extracted from tumor and nontumor lung tissue, or from cryopreserved PBMC samples, and no cell sorting was done. Patients were selected for TCR sequencing only if sufficient RNA was available from at least two tumor regions. Tumor and adjacent nontumor lung specimens were reviewed by a lung pathologist before selection. The V and J ends are trimmed by 5 bases and 1 base, leaving 17 bases between them. The CDR3 numbers 16 residues from cysteine through phenylalanine. Only the CDR3 DNA is retained, 48 bases long and in frame from the first base. As encoded in the germline V gene, CDR1 is SGHTA while CDR2 is FQGNSA. Library preparation employed 5' RACE. The sample was run on a NextSeq 500. In the TCR library protocol, a unique molecular identifier was attached to each TCR cDNA molecule so that PCR and sequencing errors could be corrected. The paper's processing steps were these. Decombinator tools were used for TCR identification, UMI-based error correction and CDR3 extraction. TCRs above a frequency of 2 per 1,000, corresponding to the top 1% of the tumor frequency distribution, were defined as expanded. Expanded tumor TCRs statistically deemed absent (corrected P<0.05) from at least one tumor region were classed as regional, and all other expanded tumor TCRs were classed as ubiquitous. Rényi diversity was computed with the R vegan package after subsampling each repertoire 100 times to 5,000 TCRs. CDR3 similarity networks were constructed using string-kernel similarity of amino acid triplets, with links drawn between CDR3s whose pairwise similarity was above 0.82. TCRdb reanalyzed the raw reads on its own, using fastp at Q25 for trimming and MiXCR for clone calling, and kept in-frame beta chains. Rows are unified per CDR3 protein, each entry keeping the most common DNA and genes. TCRdb's processing, not the study's, gives the V and J calls here. This sample has 2,000 or so distinct CDR3 sequences in its table, and around 8% of those were observed once. More than 10% of the sample is in the top ten clones.

The source is a male donor with early-stage non-small cell lung cancer. Sequenced material: lung tumor tissue, taken at surgery. Recombination connected TRBV7-2 to TRBJ2-5; the D gene is possibly TRBD2, with 7 bases matching. The nucleotides read TGTGCCAGCAGCCTCTCCCTGCGGGGGCTCCAAGAGACCCAGTACTTC. Translated, it gives CASSLSLRGLQETQYF.